These 26 T cell receptor beta chains originate from one sample sequenced in a study of low-dose radiotherapy and immunotherapy resistance in tumors (dated by TCRdb to between 2021 and 2022). Per the publication, the time point label means: after trial treatment. Sample treatment or condition, as interpreted from the label and publication: LDRT plus nivolumab, ipilimumab, low-dose cyclophosphamide and aspirin (RACIN trial). Instrument used: Illumina HiSeq 2500. Superscript III and a set of TRAV- and TRBV-specific primers were used to synthesize first-strand cDNA, so that both TCRalpha and TCRbeta chains were covered. TCRs were amplified with Phusion for 20 to 25 PCR cycles, with a constant-region primer paired with the adapter attached to the V primers. Through fastp at Q25 and MiXCR, TCRdb rebuilt clones from the public reads, retaining in-frame beta chains. All rows with the same CDR3 protein become a single entry with the most common DNA and genes. The table for this sample lists approximately 45,000 distinct CDR3 sequences; less than 30% of them were counted only once. The ten top clones hold roughly a tenth of the sample.

The starting material was PBMCs, obtained after low-dose radiotherapy plus immunotherapy. Receptors were obtained from a male donor with prostate cancer.

The gene calls are TRBV10-3 and TRBJ2-4; D is perhaps TRBD2 (5 bases). Germline V gene sequence: CDR1 ENHRY, CDR2 SYGVKD. V lost 6 bases and J lost 2, with 14 bases in between. The CDR3 runs to 15 residues. The CDR3 DNA reads as TGTGCCATCAGGGACGGGGATCTAACCAAAAACATTCAGTACTTC. Translated, it gives CAIRDGDLTKNIQYF.

The rearrangement links TRBV15 to TRBJ2-4, with D unresolved. The CDR3 has 14 residues. Germline V gives CDR1 LNHNV, CDR2 YYDKDF (reference sequence). The V and J ends lost 5 bases and 0 bases respectively, with 8 bases between them. For the CDR3, the DNA is TGTGCCACCAGCGTACCTGCAGCCAAAAACATTCAGTACTTC. Translated, it gives CATSVPAAKNIQYF.

This clonotype was found many times. The rearrangement links TRBV6-1 to TRBJ2-3; 10 bases align to TRBD2. There are 15 residues in the CDR3. V lost 6 bases, J lost 3 bases, and 6 bases stayed unmatched. CDR1 and CDR2 (germline): MNHNS, SASEGT. DNA for the CDR3: TGTGCCAGCAGCGAACTAGCGGGACAGACAGATACGCAGTATTTT. Protein sequence: CASSELAGQTDTQYF.

This clonotype was seen a single time. This sequence joins TRBV28 and TRBJ1-4; 9 bases agree with TRBD1. Losses at the gene ends were 5 bases for V and 9 bases for J; bases not matched to a gene: 13. CDR1 is MDHEN and CDR2 is SYDVKM in the germline V gene. The CDR3 is 16 amino acids. As DNA, the CDR3 is TGTGCCAGCAGTCAGTCCCCGGGACAGGGCGGTAAAAAACTGTTTTTT. This translates into CASSQSPGQGGKKLFF.

The CDR3 DNA reads as TGTGCCAGCAGCTTAAAACTAGCTGGGTACCAAGAGACCCAGTACTTC. As protein: CASSLKLAGYQETQYF. V usage is TRBV7-2 and J usage is TRBJ2-5; tentative D call: TRBD2 (6 bases). The CDR3 spans 16 residues. V gave up 2 bases and J gave up 0 bases, with 13 bases separating them. The germline V gene has CDR1 SGHTA and CDR2 FQGNSA.

The chain employs TRBV20-1 and TRBJ2-4, with TRBD1 matching 7 bases. This CDR3 is 15 amino acids long. After removal of 2 bases from V and 0 bases from J, the junction contained 4 bases not matched to a gene. Germline V CDR1 and CDR2: DFQATT, SNEGSKA (reference sequence). For the CDR3, the DNA is TGCAGTGCTAGATGGGGACAGCTAGCCAAAAACATTCAGTACTTC. Translating it yields CSARWGQLAKNIQYF.

This clonotype appeared many times. The genes are TRBV3-1 and TRBJ2-3; maybe TRBD2 (6 bases). V lost 4 bases and J 4 bases, leaving 15 bases between the germline ends. CDR3 size: 15 residues. Germline V gene data show CDR1 as LGHDT and CDR2 as YNNKEL (reference sequence). The DNA for the CDR3 is TGTGCCAGCAGCCCCGGTCCTCGCGGGGCAGATACGCAGTATTTT. This sequence encodes CASSPGPRGADTQYF.

Ten or more counts support this clonotype. The chain recombines TRBV29-1 with TRBJ2-2; 9 bases align to TRBD1. This CDR3 spans 13 amino acids. The V gene's germline CDR1 is SQVTM and CDR2 ANQGSEA. CDR3 in amino acids: CGTGFPSAGELFF. DNA of the CDR3: TGCGGGACAGGGTTTCCTAGCGCCGGGGAGCTGTTTTTT.

This clonotype has at least ten counts. The chain carries TRBV18 and TRBJ1-5; D is possibly TRBD1 (6 bases). The V end lost 3 bases, the J end lost 6 bases, and 15 bases lay between the germline ends. From germline, CDR1 is KGHSH and CDR2 LQKENI. The CDR3 has 15 amino acids. CDR3 sequence: CASSPLAQGGQPQHF. DNA for the CDR3: TGTGCCAGCTCACCCCTGGCACAGGGTGGTCAGCCCCAGCATTTT. Supplemented by reference TRBV18 and TRBJ1-5, the full variable domain reads NAGVMQNPRHLVRRRGQEARLRCSPMKGHSHVYWYRQLPEEGLKFMVYLQKENIIDESGMPKERFSAEFPKEGPSILRIQQVVRGDSAAYFCASSPLAQGGQPQHFGDGTRLSIL.

The table lists this clonotype with many counts. The genes are TRBV30 and TRBJ2-1, with 12 bases matching TRBD1. The J segment lost 9 bases and the V segment lost 2 bases, leaving 5 bases of the junction unmatched. The CDR3 has 14 residues. The germline V gene encodes CDR1 GTSNPN and CDR2 SVGIG (reference sequence). The CDR3 DNA follows: TGTGCCTGGAGTAGGGACAGGGGGCGAGGTGAGCAGTTCTTC. Translating it yields CAWSRDRGRGEQFF. Full variable domain (rest looked up from reference TRBV30 and TRBJ2-1): SQTIHQWPATLVQPVGSPLSLECTVEGTSNPNLYWYRQAAGRGLQLLFYSVGIGQISSEVPQNLSASRPQDRQFILSSKKLLLSDSGFYLCAWSRDRGRGEQFFGPGTRLTVL.

There are many counts of this clonotype. The chain employs TRBV7-9 and TRBJ2-7; no clear D. Germline V CDR1 and CDR2: SEHNR, FQNEAQ (reference sequence). V gave up 2 bases and J gave up 5 bases, with 13 bases separating them. This CDR3 is built from 14 residues. The CDR3 region is CASSLSNLPDEQYF. The DNA of the CDR3 is TGTGCCAGCAGCTTATCAAACCTGCCCGACGAGCAGTACTTC. Variable domain in full (rest from reference TRBV7-9 and TRBJ2-7): DTGVSQNPRHKITKRGQNVTFRCDPISEHNRLYWYRQTLGQGPEFLTYFQNEAQLEKSRLLSDRFSAERPKGSFSTLEIQRTEQGDSAMYLCASSLSNLPDEQYFGPGTRLTVT.

A word on this clonotype: This probably arose from a read error, given a far larger clone one base away. The rearrangement joins TRBV5-3 to TRBJ2-5; 14 nucleotides line up with TRBD2. TRBV5-3 is treated as an ORF (open reading frame) with a function not yet certain. The CDR3 runs to 14 residues. CDR3 loop: CASSLAGLAGEQYF. CDR3 DNA sequence: TGTGCCAGCAGCTTGGCGGGACTAGCGGGAGAGCAGTACTTC.

This clonotype was picked up many times. The genes are TRBV11-2 and TRBJ1-6; no definite D call. Germline V lookup: CDR1 SGHAT, CDR2 FQNNGV. The V end was cut by 0 bases, the J end by 7 bases, with 4 bases between. This CDR3 has 13 residues. The CDR3 DNA sequence: TGTGCCAGCAGCTTAGACTTGAATTCACCCCTCCACTTT. Translated: CASSLDLNSPLHF.

In its sample, this clonotype was seen many times. J is TRBJ2-1 and V is TRBV7-2; D is uncertain. Trimming cost V 1 base and J 5 bases, with 12 bases left between them. CDR3 length: 15 amino acids. Germline assignment: CDR1 SGHTA and CDR2 FQGNSA. The CDR3 protein is CASSLGVNTNNEQFF. For the CDR3, the DNA is TGTGCCAGCAGCTTAGGAGTAAACACTAACAATGAGCAGTTCTTC.

This clonotype was seen many times. The chain has TRBV7-2 and TRBJ2-7, with TRBD2 as a possible D gene (5 bases). The CDR3 has 12 residues. V lost 5 bases and J lost 3, with 8 bases in between. The germline V gene has CDR1 SGHTA and CDR2 FQGNSA. CDR3 amino acids: CASSAGLYEQYF. CDR3 coding DNA: TGTGCCAGCAGCGCAGGACTCTACGAGCAGTACTTC.

As concerns this clonotype: A read error is likely here: a far larger clone is one base away. The chain joins TRBV4-3 to TRBJ2-1; TRBD1 or TRBD2 may be the D gene (5 bases each). In germline, CDR1 is LGHNA, CDR2 YSLEER. This CDR3 spans 15 amino acids. V lost 1 base, J lost 10 bases, and 17 bases lay in between. CDR3 amino acids: CASSQVGQGRDEQFF. The CDR3 DNA sequence: TGCGCCAGCAGCCAAGTAGGGCAGGGCCGGGACGAGCAGTTCTTC.

Ten or more counts support this clonotype. This chain links TRBV18 with TRBJ1-1; 7 bases map to TRBD1. The CDR3 consists of 13 residues. Losses at the gene ends were 4 bases for V and 3 bases for J; bases not matched to a gene: 2. Germline V gene lookup returns CDR1 KGHSH and CDR2 LQKENI. For the CDR3, the DNA is TGTGCCAGCTCACGAACAGGGGACACTGAAGCTTTCTTT. Translated, it gives CASSRTGDTEAFF.

This clonotype was seen at least ten times. The chain has TRBV2 and TRBJ1-2; D remains ambiguous. Germline V gives CDR1 SNHLY, CDR2 FYNNEI. V lost 1 base and J lost 8, with 11 bases in between. The CDR3 has 13 amino acids. CDR3 region: CASSEETQTGYTF. CDR3 DNA: TGTGCCAGCAGTGAAGAAACGCAGACCGGCTACACCTTC. The full variable domain, its missing parts supplied by reference TRBV2 and TRBJ1-2, is EPEVTQTPSHQVTQMGQEVILRCVPISNHLYFYWYRQILGQKVEFLVSFYNNEISEKSEIFDDQFSVERPDGSNFTLKIRSTKLEDSAMYFCASSEETQTGYTFGSGTRLTVV.

This clonotype showed up many times. The V and J genes are TRBV4-1 and TRBJ1-5; perhaps TRBD1 as D (6 bases). Deletions cut 4 bases from V and 0 bases from J, with 16 bases between. Per germline, CDR1 MGHRA and CDR2 YSYEKL. CDR3 length: 17 amino acids. The CDR3: CASSPQQGRNSNQPQHF. DNA of the CDR3: TGCGCCAGCAGCCCCCAACAGGGTAGGAATAGCAATCAGCCCCAGCATTTT.

This clonotype was picked up many times. The chain is built from TRBV29-1 and TRBJ2-7; possible D gene TRBD1, 5 bases. V lost 4 bases and J lost 0, with 19 bases in between. CDR1 SQVTM and CDR2 ANQGSEA come from the germline V gene. There are 16 residues in the CDR3. The CDR3 DNA follows: TGCAGCGTTGCAAAGGGGTCCGGTGGGTTCTCCTACGAGCAGTACTTC. Translation: CSVAKGSGGFSYEQYF.

The chain couples TRBV15 to TRBJ2-5, with 7 bases that match TRBD2. With 4 bases clipped from V and 6 bases from J, the junction kept 11 bases outside the gene matches. The CDR3 is made up of 15 amino acids. Germline CDR1 and CDR2: LNHNV and YYDKDF (reference sequence). Here the CDR3 reads CATSIKAGERKTQYF. As DNA, the CDR3 is TGTGCCACCAGCATTAAGGCGGGAGAGCGTAAGACCCAGTACTTC.

At least ten counts were recorded for this clonotype. The gene calls are TRBV6-6 and TRBJ1-5; D gene unclear. Germline loops: CDR1 MNHNY, CDR2 SVGAGI (reference sequence). CDR3 length equals 14 residues. V lost 6 bases, J lost 0 bases, and 9 bases lay in between. Here the CDR3 reads CASRLDRSNQPQHF. CDR3 nucleotide sequence: TGTGCCAGCAGGCTGGACCGTAGCAATCAGCCCCAGCATTTT.

This clonotype was recorded at least ten times. The chain couples TRBV5-1 to TRBJ1-1; D not certain. Germline V gene lookup returns CDR1 SGHRS and CDR2 YFSETQ. V was clipped by 7 bases and J by 8 bases, with 21 bases between them. The CDR3 consists of 14 residues. The chain's CDR3 is CASGDTGSTVEAFF. The CDR3, as DNA: TGCGCCAGCGGAGATACCGGATCGACGGTCGAAGCTTTCTTT.

Ten or more counts support this clonotype. For the CDR3, the DNA is TGTGCCAGCAGCCGCCCGGGACTAGCGGGAAGAGACATTCAGTACTTC. This codes for CASSRPGLAGRDIQYF. V gene TRBV3-1 combines with J gene TRBJ2-4; 13 bases align to TRBD2. CDR1 LGHDT and CDR2 YNNKEL come from the germline V gene (reference sequence). Losses at the gene ends were 4 bases for V and 8 bases for J; bases not matched to a gene: 8. The length of the CDR3 is 16 residues.

At least ten counts were recorded for this clonotype. This sequence joins TRBV29-1 and TRBJ2-1, with TRBD2 matching 8 bases. V lost 7 bases, J lost 4 bases, and 6 bases stayed unmatched. The CDR3 length is 13 residues. Germline CDR1 and CDR2: SQVTM and ANQGSEA. CDR3 sequence reads: CSGGTSKYNEQFF. CDR3 nucleotides: TGCAGCGGGGGGACTAGTAAGTACAATGAGCAGTTCTTC.

The chain uses TRBV14 and TRBJ1-1; D ambiguous. The ends were cut back, 0 bases at V and 6 bases at J, with 11 bases in the middle. The CDR3 has 14 amino acids. Germline V gene lookup returns CDR1 SGHDN and CDR2 FVKESK. The CDR3 coding sequence is TGTGCCAGCAGCCAAGAAGGGTGGAGCTCTGAAGCTTTCTTT. Translated: CASSQEGWSSEAFF.